A few counts support the clone carrying this T cell receptor beta chain. Its antigen remains unidentified. The sample is drawn from a study of T cells after yellow fever vaccination. The study's findings and limits: Booster sampling recovered most clones from primary vaccination (96% CD4, approximately 90% CD8).

TCRdb fed the 5' RACE reads into MiXCR, producing one record per CDR3 protein. The sample includes 200,000 to 250,000 distinct CDR3 sequences, less than 3.5% of them seen just once. The sequenced sample was CD4+ T cells sorted from PBMCs, obtained 10 days after the yellow fever booster vaccination. This TCR was recovered from a man younger than 30 who received the YFV17D yellow fever vaccine.

The CDR3 is CASSLGFAKETQYF. For the CDR3, the DNA is TGTGCCAGCAGCTTAGGTTTCGCTAAAGAGACCCAGTACTTC. The rearrangement joins TRBV11-2 to TRBJ2-5; the D is unclear. This CDR3 has 14 residues. The V end was cut by 1 base, the J end by 3 bases, with 9 bases between. CDR1 SGHAT and CDR2 FQNNGV come from the germline V gene.